This TCR beta chain emerged from a study of control samples from healthy donors and cancer patients. Trimming left V 10 bases short and J 10 bases short, with 22 bases between. This CDR3 is 13 amino acids long. TCRdb's table, derived via immunoSEQ multiplex PCR, lists solely in-frame clones and lacks some. The sample gives fewer than 200,000 clones, around 90% of which show up once; just over 1.4% is in the top ten. Sequencing used blood. This chain joins TRBV12-3 or TRBV12-4 and TRBJ1-1, with a tentative D call TRBD1 (6 bases). The TCR sequence derives from a woman in her forties or fifties in good health. The CDR3 DNA follows: TGTGCCACCCTAAATCCCGTAGAGACAGGAGCTTTCTTT. It yields the protein CATLNPVETGAFF.